Listed here are 27 T cell receptor beta chains from one sample, sequenced in a study of technical replicates of blood from a few donors. Profiled with immunoSEQ multiplex PCR; TCRdb holds only in-frame clones, not every one. In the table there are 75,000 to 95,000 clones, 96% of which are singletons. Material for sequencing was T cells isolated from PBMCs. These receptors were collected from a human donor in good health.

This chain uses TRBV19 with TRBJ2-7, with a weak D call TRBD2 (5 bases). Trimming shortened V by 3 bases and J by 3 bases, and 9 bases separated the two germline ends. Germline V lookup: CDR1 LNHDA, CDR2 SQIVND (reference sequence). CDR3 length: 13 residues. The CDR3 spells CASSIGINYEQYF. The CDR3 nucleotides read TGTGCCAGTAGTATCGGGATCAACTACGAGCAGTACTTC.

V and J are TRBV28 and TRBJ2-1; TRBD2 matches 12 bases. The germline V gene encodes CDR1 MDHEN and CDR2 SYDVKM. With 3 bases clipped from V and 2 bases from J, the junction kept 2 bases outside the gene matches. The CDR3 is made up of 16 amino acids. This CDR3 is CASSLGLAGPYNEQFF. Written as DNA, the CDR3 is TGTGCCAGCAGTTTGGGACTAGCGGGCCCCTACAATGAGCAGTTCTTC.

The V gene is TRBV30, the J gene TRBJ1-2, with TRBD1 as a possible D gene (5 bases). The germline V gene has CDR1 GTSNPN and CDR2 SVGIG (reference sequence). V was cut by 0 bases and J by 8 bases, with 19 bases left in between. This CDR3 is built from 15 residues. CDR3 DNA sequence: TGTGCCTGGAGTGTAGGGGCAGGGTCATCAGGCGGCTACACCTTC. It specifies CAWSVGAGSSGGYTF. The whole variable domain, remainder taken from reference TRBV30 and TRBJ1-2, is SQTIHQWPATLVQPVGSPLSLECTVEGTSNPNLYWYRQAAGRGLQLLFYSVGIGQISSEVPQNLSASRPQDRQFILSSKKLLLSDSGFYLCAWSVGAGSSGGYTFGSGTRLTVV.

The V call is TRBV19, the J call TRBJ1-1, with unresolved D. The ends were cut back, 0 bases at V and 3 bases at J, with 11 bases in the middle. This CDR3 is 15 amino acids long. CDR1 and CDR2 (germline): LNHDA, SQIVND (reference sequence). The CDR3 region is CASSIDGEDYTEAFF. The DNA of the CDR3 is TGTGCCAGTAGTATAGACGGAGAGGACTACACTGAAGCTTTCTTT.

The rearrangement links TRBV19 to TRBJ2-1, with D possibly TRBD2 on 6 matching bases. The CDR3 sequence is 15 residues long. Trimming removed 3 bases from V and 3 bases from J, with 12 bases in between. Germline lookup yields CDR1 LNHDA and CDR2 SQIVND (reference sequence). For the CDR3, the DNA is TGTGCCAGTAGTATTAATAGCGGCTACTACAATGAGCAGTTCTTC. Translated, it gives CASSINSGYYNEQFF.

The gene calls are TRBV6-5 and TRBJ2-7; D may be TRBD2 (5 bases). The CDR3 length is 13 residues. V was shortened by 3 bases and J by 1 base, with 7 bases between the two germline ends. The V gene's germline CDR1 is MNHEY and CDR2 SVGAGI. This CDR3 is CASSYEGSYEQYF. Here the CDR3 DNA reads TGTGCCAGCAGTTATGAGGGTTCCTACGAGCAGTACTTC.

V is TRBV10-3 and J is TRBJ2-1; 9 nucleotides match TRBD2. CDR3 length: 13 amino acids. Germline CDR1 reads ENHRY; CDR2 reads SYGVKD. J was trimmed by 8 bases and V by 6 bases; bases with no gene match: 5. The CDR3 sequence is CAIRLSGSHEQFF. The CDR3 DNA reads TGTGCCATCAGGCTTAGCGGGAGTCATGAGCAGTTCTTC.

This chain uses TRBV19 with TRBJ1-1; TRBD1 aligns across 7 bases. This CDR3 contains 16 residues. Germline V gene data show CDR1 as LNHDA and CDR2 as SQIVND (reference sequence). J was trimmed by 5 bases and V by 4 bases; bases with no gene match: 13. The DNA for the CDR3 is TGTGCCAGTAGTACACACCTCGGGACAGATGGAACTGAAGCTTTCTTT. Its translation is CASSTHLGTDGTEAFF.

This chain links TRBV29-1 with TRBJ2-7; D not certain. The CDR3 extends over 13 amino acids. Germline V CDR1 and CDR2: SQVTM, ANQGSEA. V gave up 5 bases and J gave up 3 bases, with 14 bases separating them. CDR3 nucleotide sequence: TGCAGCGTTAATGGCGGTAATGTCTACGAGCAGTACTTC. This sequence encodes CSVNGGNVYEQYF.

The chain carries TRBV19 and TRBJ2-7, with D possibly being TRBD1 (6 bases). Deletions cut 4 bases from V and 2 bases from J, with 12 bases between. The CDR3 runs to 14 residues. Germline V gene sequence: CDR1 LNHDA, CDR2 SQIVND (reference sequence). In DNA form, the CDR3 reads TGTGCCAGTAGTACCTACAGGGCGACCTACGAGCAGTACTTC. Protein sequence: CASSTYRATYEQYF.

The chain has TRBV9 and TRBJ1-1, with D hard to call. Germline-derived CDR1 and CDR2 are SGDLS and YYNGEE. CDR3 length: 14 amino acids. Trimming left V 0 bases short and J 4 bases short, with 10 bases between. The CDR3 nucleotides are TGTGCCAGCAGCGTAGCTGATACAACCACTGAAGCTTTCTTT. Translated, it gives CASSVADTTTEAFF.

The chain combines TRBV4-3 with TRBJ1-2, with unresolved D. The CDR3 is made up of 15 amino acids. Germline CDR1 reads LGHNA; CDR2 reads YSLEER. V dropped 1 base and J dropped 0 bases, with 9 bases sitting between them. CDR3 loop: CASSQVHRANYGYTF. In DNA, the CDR3 is TGCGCCAGCAGCCAAGTTCACAGAGCTAACTATGGCTACACCTTC.

This clone was found once. This chain connects TRBV19 to TRBJ2-1, with no clear D. CDR1 and CDR2 (germline): LNHDA, SQIVND (reference sequence). Deletions cut 3 bases from V and 8 bases from J, with 8 bases between. This CDR3 contains 12 residues. The CDR3 bases are TGTGCCAGTAGTATTCTGGGCGATGAGCAGTTCTTC. The encoded protein is CASSILGDEQFF. Using reference TRBV19 and TRBJ2-1 for the parts outside the CDR3, the full variable domain is DGGITQSPKYLFRKEGQNVTLSCEQNLNHDAMYWYRQDPGQGLRLIYYSQIVNDFQKGDIAEGYSVSREKKESFPLTVTSAQKNPTAFYLCASSILGDEQFFGPGTRLTVL.

The gene calls are TRBV11-2 and TRBJ2-1; D is unresolved. Trimming removed 2 bases at V and 8 bases at J, with 16 bases between. Germline assignment: CDR1 SGHAT and CDR2 FQNNGV. This CDR3 has 15 amino acids. The CDR3 sequence is CASSLSRYERDEQFF. As DNA, the CDR3 is TGTGCCAGCAGCTTATCTCGTTATGAACGCGATGAGCAGTTCTTC.

The rearrangement joins TRBV10-3 to TRBJ1-2, with 7 bases identical to TRBD1. The germline V gene encodes CDR1 ENHRY and CDR2 SYGVKD. The CDR3 has 14 amino acids. The V gene end was trimmed by 10 bases and the J gene end by 8 bases; junction bases not matched to a gene: 16. DNA for the CDR3: TGTGCCACCGCGTACGATTTAGACAGGGACGGCTACACCTTC. It specifies CATAYDLDRDGYTF.

CDR3 protein: CAASRDRGNQPQHF. CDR3 nucleotide sequence: TGTGCCGCGTCACGGGACAGGGGAAATCAGCCCCAGCATTTT. The chain links TRBV19 to TRBJ1-5, with 10 bases that match TRBD1. Germline V gives CDR1 LNHDA, CDR2 SQIVND (reference sequence). The CDR3 is 14 residues long. The ends lost 11 bases at V and 4 bases at J; junction bases unmatched: 8.

This clone has only one observation. V usage is TRBV14 and J usage is TRBJ2-7; D perhaps matches TRBD2 (5 bases). Trimming pared 2 bases from V and 5 bases from J, leaving 16 bases between. The CDR3 is 15 residues long. Per germline, CDR1 SGHDN and CDR2 FVKESK. DNA for the CDR3: TGTGCCAGCAGCCAATATTGGGGAGTTCCCAACGAGCAGTACTTC. This codes for CASSQYWGVPNEQYF.

V gene TRBV7-9 combines with J gene TRBJ2-3; perhaps TRBD1 as D (5 bases). The germline V gene encodes CDR1 SEHNR and CDR2 FQNEAQ (reference sequence). The CDR3 contains 15 residues. The ends were cut back, 2 bases at V and 2 bases at J, with 11 bases in the middle. Here the CDR3 DNA reads TGTGCCAGCAGCTTAAACGGTGGGGCCACAGATACGCAGTATTTT. This translates into CASSLNGGATDTQYF.

The DNA of the CDR3 is TGTGCCAGCAGTTTGGGGCCTAGCGGGAGAGAGCAGTTCTTC. Amino acids: CASSLGPSGREQFF. The genes are TRBV27 and TRBJ2-1; 10 bases fit TRBD2. The ends lost 3 bases at V and 10 bases at J; junction bases unmatched: 6. There are 14 residues in the CDR3. Per germline, CDR1 MNHEY and CDR2 SMNVEV (reference sequence).

The chain is built from TRBV9 and TRBJ2-2; 7 bases line up with TRBD2. Looked up from germline, CDR1 is SGDLS and CDR2 is YYNGEE. The CDR3 runs to 15 residues. V trimming: 3 bases; J trimming: 8 bases; junction bases outside the gene matches: 10. CDR3 amino acids: CASSARDYLLGELFF. The DNA for the CDR3 is TGTGCCAGCAGCGCCCGGGACTATTTGTTGGGGGAGCTGTTTTTT.

The V call is TRBV19, the J call TRBJ1-3, with D possibly matching TRBD1 (6 bases). CDR3 length equals 15 residues. With 3 bases removed from V and 4 bases from J, the gap between germline ends came to 13 bases. Germline V gene sequence: CDR1 LNHDA, CDR2 SQIVND (reference sequence). The CDR3 loop is CASSITQGTGNTIYF. The CDR3 bases are TGTGCCAGTAGTATCACACAGGGTACCGGAAACACCATATATTTT.

In its sample, this clone was seen once. V and J are TRBV6-5 and TRBJ1-5, with no clear D. The V and J ends lost 2 bases and 5 bases respectively, with 7 bases between them. The CDR3 length is 13 residues. CDR1 is MNHEY, CDR2 SVGAGI, per germline. In DNA, the CDR3 is TGTGCCAGCAGTTACCAGCGGGATCAGCCCCAGCATTTT. This codes for CASSYQRDQPQHF.

This clone was observed once. J is TRBJ1-4 and V is TRBV7-9; 8 positions agree with TRBD1. The CDR3 is made up of 14 amino acids. Per germline, CDR1 SEHNR and CDR2 FQNEAQ (reference sequence). V shed 9 bases and J 14 bases; nucleotides not matched to a gene: 17. The CDR3, as DNA: TGTGCCAGTAATGAGGGACAGGTTAAAAAGCAGCTGTTTTTT. Amino acids: CASNEGQVKKQLFF.

J is TRBJ2-7 and V is TRBV7-3; D may be TRBD2 (6 bases). CDR1 is SGHTA, CDR2 FQGTGA, per germline. The CDR3 is 15 amino acids. With 1 base removed from V and 3 bases from J, the gap between germline ends came to 13 bases. The CDR3 here is CASSLIGGAYYEQYF. In DNA form, the CDR3 reads TGTGCCAGCAGCTTAATTGGAGGGGCGTACTACGAGCAGTACTTC.

The chain combines TRBV6-6 with TRBJ1-1; 7 nucleotides line up with TRBD1. The CDR3 length is 15 residues. Germline values: CDR1 MNHNY, CDR2 SVGAGI (reference sequence). The V and J ends lost 6 bases and 7 bases, in that order; junction bases with no gene match: 14. This CDR3 reads CASSLQGVTELEAFF. CDR3 nucleotide sequence: TGTGCCAGCAGCCTCCAGGGGGTGACAGAACTTGAAGCTTTCTTT.

V usage is TRBV7-8 and J usage is TRBJ2-5; D is ambiguous. V was shortened by 1 base and J by 1 base, with 10 bases between the two germline ends. The CDR3 has 15 residues. From germline, CDR1 is SGHVS and CDR2 FQNEAQ. In DNA, the CDR3 is TGTGCCAGCAGCTTAGATCGTTCTATCCAAGAGACCCAGTACTTC. This encodes CASSLDRSIQETQYF.

The rearrangement uses TRBV9 and TRBJ2-3; no clear D. The CDR3 has 13 residues. V lost 2 bases, J lost 8 bases, and 12 bases lay in between. From germline, CDR1 is SGDLS and CDR2 YYNGEE. The CDR3 DNA is TGTGCCAGCAGCGTGCTAGATCTGGGTACGCAGTATTTT. Amino acid sequence: CASSVLDLGTQYF.